These T cell receptor beta chains were read from a single sample in a study of tumor-infiltrating lymphocytes in primary liver carcinoma. TCRdb used MiXCR to reprocess the multiplex PCR reads, holding one entry per CDR3 protein. The sample records hundreds of thousands of distinct CDR3 sequences, roughly 60% being singletons. Sequencing input: peripheral blood. These receptor sequences come from a woman aged 30 to 39 with primary liver carcinoma and hepatitis B virus infection. Both conserved end residues are part of each CDR3. D genes are given only for firm matches. Size is omitted from some rows. Given values are once, few, many or a class for expanded clones.

V gene	D gene	clone size	J gene	CDR3 DNA	CDR3 protein
TRBV7-2	-	-	TRBJ2-2	TGTGCCAGCAGCTTGTCCCGACGCGGCGGGGAGCTGTTTTTT	CASSLSRRGGELFF
TRBV28	-	-	TRBJ2-5	TGTGCCAGCAGTCCCCGAGGCCAGCGGGAGACCCAGTACTTC	CASSPRGQRETQYF
TRBV10-3	TRBD2	once	TRBJ2-7	TGTGCCATCAGTTGGGGACTAGGCTACGAGCAGTACTTC	CAISWGLGYEQYF
TRBV6-1	-	few	TRBJ2-6	TGTGCCAGCAGTGACAGGGAGTACTCTGGGGCCAACGTCCTGACTTTC	CASSDREYSGANVLTF
TRBV11-3	TRBD1	many	TRBJ1-2	TGTGCCAGCAGCTCTGGACAGGGGAACTATGGCTACACCTTC	CASSSGQGNYGYTF
TRBV9	-	-	TRBJ2-1	TGTGCCAGCAGCGCCCGTTTGGGTAACAATGAGCAGTTCTTC	CASSARLGNNEQFF
TRBV29-1	TRBD1	-	TRBJ2-1	TGCAGCGCCCCCTTAAGGGGGCGAACTCGAAGTCTGATCTTC	CSAPLRGRTRSLIF
TRBV11-2	-	-	TRBJ2-7	TGTGCCAGCAGCTTAGGGCACAGCTCCTACGAGCAATACTTC	CASSLGHSSYEQYF
TRBV6-2/TRBV6-3	-	few	TRBJ2-7	TGTGCCAGCAGCTTTGGTATGCGGGACTACGAGCAGTACTTC	CASSFGMRDYEQYF
TRBV5-5	-	few	TRBJ2-1	TGTGCCAGCAGCCAACGGGGAGGCACAAAGTTCTTC	CASSQRGGTKFF
TRBV11-2	TRBD2	-	TRBJ2-1	TGTGTCAGCAGCTTCATAGCGGGAGACAATGAGCAGTTCTTC	CVSSFIAGDNEQFF
TRBV11-3	-	-	TRBJ2-7	TGTGCCAGCAACCTTCAGGACCGACTCCACGAGCAGTACTTC	CASNLQDRLHEQYF
TRBV4-1	-	-	TRBJ2-5	TGCGCCAGCAGCCAAGGGTCGGCAGCCGTAGGGTTTTCGGAGACCCAGTACTTC	CASSQGSAAVGFSETQYF
TRBV28	-	-	TRBJ2-1	TGTGCCAGTCAGCCGACTAGAGTGACACACTACAATGAGCAGTTCTTC	CASQPTRVTHYNEQFF
TRBV9	-	-	TRBJ2-3	TGTGCCAGCAGCGCAGCGGATACGCAGTATTTT	CASSAADTQYF
TRBV29-1	-	many	TRBJ2-1	TGCAGCGTTGAGACAAGCGCGGGGAATTCCTACAATGAGCAGTTCTTC	CSVETSAGNSYNEQFF